This TCR beta chain comes out of a study of blood T cell repertoires in COVID-19. Background on the study: COVID-19 samples from acute and convalescent phases originated in the United States, Italy and Spain. T cells, B-cell-depleted T cells, or PBMCs provided the cDNA or gDNA that served as material.

CDR1 is SGHTA and CDR2 is FQGNSA in the germline V gene. The CDR3 consists of 14 residues. Trimming shortened V by 2 bases and J by 3 bases, and 11 bases separated the two germline ends. Authors' processing steps: Amplification with reference gene primers provided the estimates of nucleated cell counts. Profiled with immunoSEQ multiplex PCR; TCRdb holds only in-frame clones, not every one. V and J calls and clone size are as listed in that table; D and trimming were resolved from the DNA. The table lists 130,000 or so clones, approximately 77% of them singletons. The chain has TRBV7-2 and TRBJ2-7; D remains ambiguous. The source material was peripheral blood. This TCR derives from a man aged 80 or over with acute or convalescent COVID-19. The CDR3 bases are TGTGCCAGCAGCTTAAATCCTTTATTCTACGAGCAGTACTTC. It specifies CASSLNPLFYEQYF.